This T cell receptor beta chain was documented in a study of beta chain features in type 1 diabetes. Turning to the study itself: Cell yields, gender and age were comparable in patients and healthy donors.

Study findings and constraints: In every one of the four CD4+ subsets, TCRB CDR3s were moderately but significantly shorter in Type 1 diabetes patients. Cells with high TCR expression could be over-represented when cDNA is sequenced.

Germline loops: CDR1 DFQATT, CDR2 SNEGSKA (reference sequence). Counting both end residues, the CDR3 totals 11 amino acids. Comments on this clone: Its antigen is unidentified. Likely a read error: the CDR3 ends without its conserved phenylalanine or tryptophan. It is unclear where the CDR3 begins or ends on the DNA, so no DNA is shown, and the CDR3 is as TCRdb lists it.

The investigators reverse transcribed all of the isolated RNA, so they sequenced expressed TCRB transcripts. Method: immunoSEQ multiplex PCR; TCRdb's copy keeps in-frame clones and lacks some. Counted here are some 640,000 clones, about 14% occurring once; the ten biggest clones make up just under 0.04%. The sequenced sample was naive CD4+ T cells from blood. This receptor was taken from a man between 18 and 35 years old with type 1 diabetes. This chain links TRBV20-1 with TRBJ2-7; TRBD2 reflects the table's D call only, with no check against the DNA. The CDR3 sequence: CSAWTSGSSVL.